What follows is one T cell receptor (beta chain) and its context. Random hexamers were used to reverse transcribe the RNA input (about 0.5 to 1 ug). By means of immunoSEQ multiplex PCR, TCR beta CDR3 spanning 54 Vbeta and 13 Jbeta underwent amplification. Via MiXCR, TCRdb re-called the immunoSEQ multiplex PCR reads, giving one row per CDR3 protein. The table shows around 200,000 distinct CDR3 sequences, with around 95% occurring only once. The data were obtained in a study of CD8 T cells in Susac syndrome. V was shortened by 5 bases and J by 4 bases, with 15 bases between the two germline ends. This CDR3 comprises 16 residues. Germline CDR1 MNHGY, CDR2 SAAAGT. Negative isolation yielded CD4+ and CD8+ T cells, and FACS enriched TEMRA cells.

This sequence originates from a human donor with multiple sclerosis. The chain has TRBV6-8 and TRBJ2-6, with D possibly TRBD2 on 5 matching bases. The sequenced material came from CD4+ T cells from PBMCs. CDR3 nucleotide sequence: TGTGCCAGCAGTAGTCGGGGTTCGACCGGGGCCAACGTCCTGACTTTC. Protein sequence: CASSSRGSTGANVLTF.